These T cell receptor beta chains were read from a single sample in a study of shared clonotypes between healthy human individuals. Data came from immunoSEQ multiplex PCR; TCRdb stores just in-frame clones and leaves some out. The sample yields a few million clones, 85% to 95% seen once. The sequenced sample was naive CD4+ T cells from PBMCs. These receptors all stem from a man between 18 and 29 years old in good health. Some clones in this sample may be carry-over from other donors' samples. CDR3s include the opening cysteine and the closing phenylalanine or tryptophan. The order of the fields is V gene, J gene, CDR3 protein.

>TRBV6-1|TRBJ2-5
CASSRARHSQETQYF
>TRBV7-9|TRBJ1-1
CASSSDTASTEAFF
>TRBV2|TRBJ1-5
CASLGTIGGQPQHF
>TRBV6-1|TRBJ1-5
CASSTRQPQNQPQHF
>TRBV4-1|TRBJ1-4
CASSQAGTVGGEKLFF
>TRBV4-1|TRBJ2-7
CASSHPGQGVYEQYF
>TRBV7-9|TRBJ1-5
CASSLSGIQPQHF
>TRBV25-1|TRBJ2-1
CASSGSGSSYNEQFF
>TRBV28|TRBJ2-7
CASSFAREGSYEQYF
>TRBV19|TRBJ2-7
CASSINRDGSQYF
>TRBV19|TRBJ2-5
CASSIDNGEGTQETQYF
>TRBV2|TRBJ2-7
CASSVYDSYEQYF
>TRBV7-6|TRBJ2-3
CASSLSRGSSGYTDTQYF
>TRBV29-1|TRBJ2-7
CSVVLAGIYEQYF
>TRBV28|TRBJ1-4
CASSPRDRPVVEKLFF
>TRBV6-6|TRBJ2-5
CASTHSVSKETQYF
>TRBV6-1|TRBJ2-1
CASKHRVTEYNEQFF
>TRBV18|TRBJ2-7
CASSLLLESDEQYF
>TRBV7-3|TRBJ1-1
CASSLQGSSTEAFF
>TRBV28|TRBJ2-1
CASRPRPGASGYNEQFF
>TRBV7-2|TRBJ1-2
CASSLSSGTGNYGYTF
>TRBV6-6|TRBJ2-1
CASSPGSEQFF
>TRBV27|TRBJ2-7
CASSPLGGLVYEQYF
>TRBV5-6|TRBJ2-7
CASRKGLGGQFSYEQYF
>TRBV19|TRBJ1-2
CASSIQGNYGYTF
>TRBV6-5|TRBJ1-4
CASRGTVNEKLFF
>TRBV6-4|TRBJ1-5
CASSDSEGFGQPQHF
>TRBV6-6|TRBJ2-7
CASSYLGRHGYEQYF
>TRBV30|TRBJ2-5
CAWSVGLAEETQYF
>TRBV28|TRBJ1-5
CASSPGEGRRMRPQHF
>TRBV5-1|TRBJ2-1
CASSLEGQAGNEQFF